These T cell receptor beta chains were read from a single sample in a study of OX40 agonist ivuxolimab in advanced cancers. Generated by immunoSEQ multiplex PCR, the TCRdb table keeps only in-frame clones and is missing some. Of roughly 35,000 clones in the sample, 92% were seen once. The sample in question was CD4+ or CD8+ T cells sorted from blood, obtained in a trial of the OX40 agonist ivuxolimab. All receptors derive from an adult with an advanced solid tumor such as melanoma, head and neck, liver or kidney cancer. CDR3s include the opening cysteine and the closing phenylalanine or tryptophan.

TRBV6-5	TRBJ2-7	CASSYGQEAYEQYF
TRBV28	TRBJ2-7	CASSSALFTYSEQYF
TRBV2	TRBJ2-7	CASSETMGKTNEQYF
TRBV6-5	TRBJ2-5	CASSYVYGQQETQYF
TRBV4-1	TRBJ2-3	CASSQESDTQYF
TRBV6-5	TRBJ2-7	CASNWGQGDYEQYF
TRBV7-2	TRBJ2-7	CASSRYSGNYEQYF
TRBV27	TRBJ1-1	CASSSLGGEDEAFF
TRBV9	TRBJ1-1	CASSEGQGGTEAFF
TRBV4-2	TRBJ2-7	CASSHNGYEQYF
TRBV18	TRBJ2-5	CASSPPQPPRETQYF
TRBV7-2	TRBJ2-7	CASSGRAVYEQYF
TRBV29-1	TRBJ2-3	CSVDGREDTDTQYF
TRBV18	TRBJ2-3	CASSPPGTDTQYF
TRBV6-5	TRBJ2-2	CASSYSNRVNTGELFF
TRBV6-5	TRBJ2-3	CASSPWDKSTDTQYF
TRBV27	TRBJ2-7	CASSLGRRLAYEQYF
TRBV4-1	TRBJ2-6	CASGPQGAGANVLTF
TRBV6-1	TRBJ2-2	CASSYFGELFF
TRBV7-6	TRBJ2-3	CASSLRRSDTQYF
TRBV5-8	TRBJ2-7	CASSQEQSLYEQYF
TRBV4-3	TRBJ2-7	CASSQDVWFSGMHYEQYF
TRBV10-3	TRBJ2-7	CAISESYSTSYEQYF
TRBV13	TRBJ1-1	CASRPPPTVNTEAFF
TRBV7-9	TRBJ2-7	CASSTGYGQGHTYEQYF
TRBV27	TRBJ2-7	CASSLFFNTEYEQYF